This is a list of T cell receptor beta chains from one sample in a study of T cells in localized non-small cell lung cancer. Here immunoSEQ multiplex PCR was the method, and the copy in TCRdb shows in-frame clones only, minus some. The sample includes 25,000 to 30,000 clones, about 86% of them seen just once. This specimen was peripheral blood mononuclear cells, taken before any cancer treatment. These receptors came from a man aged 40 to 70 with stage III lung adenocarcinoma. Each CDR3 is given with its conserved first and last residue. A D gene is named only where the DNA matches it firmly. Rows give clone size only sometimes, using once, few, many, or a class for an expanded clone.

D gene	clone size	V gene	J gene	CDR3 protein	CDR3 DNA
TRBD2	NA	TRBV15	TRBJ2-1	CATTRNRLAGGRKNEQFF	TGTGCCACCACCCGAAACCGATTAGCGGGAGGGAGGAAGAATGAGCAGTTCTTC
NA	NA	TRBV2	TRBJ2-7	CASSEQGLAGLSEQYF	TGTGCCAGCAGTGAACAGGGGTTGGCGGGATTAAGCGAGCAGTACTTC
TRBD1	NA	TRBV15	TRBJ1-2	CATSRPGTGGYGYTF	TGTGCCACCAGCAGGCCCGGGACAGGGGGCTATGGCTACACCTTC
NA	few	TRBV6-1	TRBJ1-2	CASNRGNYGYTF	TGTGCCAGCAACCGGGGGAACTATGGCTACACCTTC
NA	NA	TRBV5-1	TRBJ1-1	CASRWDNTEAFF	TGCGCCAGCAGGTGGGATAACACTGAAGCTTTCTTT
TRBD2	NA	TRBV10-2	TRBJ2-3	CASSDVGRGDTQYF	TGCGCCAGCAGTGATGTGGGGCGGGGGGATACGCAGTATTTT
TRBD1	once	TRBV28	TRBJ1-6	CASSLVGQVDTPLHF	TGTGCCAGCAGTTTAGTGGGACAGGTGGATACACCCCTCCACTTT
NA	NA	TRBV28	TRBJ1-2	CATSINYGYTF	TGTGCCACCTCGATTAACTATGGCTACACCTTC
NA	NA	TRBV10-1	TRBJ2-7	CASSESSRSEQYF	TGCGCCAGCAGTGAGTCGTCTAGGAGCGAGCAGTACTTC
NA	NA	TRBV5-4	TRBJ2-3	CASSFADTQYF	TGTGCCAGCAGCTTTGCAGATACGCAGTATTTT
NA	NA	TRBV27	TRBJ2-7	CASSFSGAHEQYF	TGTGCCAGCAGTTTTTCGGGAGCGCACGAGCAGTACTTC
NA	few	TRBV13	TRBJ2-6	CASSLGSDPGANVLTF	TGTGCCAGCAGCTTAGGTTCGGACCCTGGGGCCAACGTCCTGACTTTC
TRBD1	few	TRBV29-1	TRBJ1-5	CSVAGQEDQPQHF	TGCAGCGTCGCCGGACAGGAAGATCAGCCCCAGCATTTT
TRBD2	NA	TRBV10-1	TRBJ2-3	CASSEGLAGNTQYF	TGCGCCAGCAGTGAAGGACTAGCTGGAAATACGCAGTATTTT
NA	NA	TRBV7-9	TRBJ2-5	CASSSEETQYF	TGTGCCAGCAGCTCCGAAGAGACCCAGTACTTC
NA	NA	TRBV6-5	TRBJ2-1	CASRVGGSNEQFF	TGTGCCAGCAGGGTGGGGGGTAGCAATGAGCAGTTCTTC